The text below deals with one T cell receptor beta chain. Its cognate antigen is unknown. The sample belongs to a study of T cell responses to AZD1222 COVID-19 vaccine. At the level of the study: Second-dose groups at about 4 or about 12 weeks were pooled. Study findings and constraints: There were mostly white British donors and more females than males, and clonal diversity was possibly underestimated. Repertoire samples came only from after the peak T cell response. Increases in Spike-specific TCR breadth and depth were seen after two AZD1222 doses.

Some clones are missing from TCRdb's copy, which holds only in-frame ones; the method was immunoSEQ multiplex PCR. This sample has roughly 60,000 clones, with around 90% found just once. The germline V gene encodes CDR1 LGHNT and CDR2 FRNRAP. V lost 0 bases and J 6 bases, leaving 6 bases between the germline ends. The CDR3 has 13 amino acids. This TCR was recovered from an adult in good health. The chain recombines TRBV12-5 with TRBJ2-1; D unclear. Sequencing was performed on peripheral blood, taken on day 0 of AZD1222 vaccination. The CDR3 nucleotides are TGTGCTAGTGGTTTGGTACGAGGCAATGAGCAGTTCTTC. It translates to CASGLVRGNEQFF. Variable domain in full (rest from reference TRBV12-5 and TRBJ2-1): DARVTQTPRHKVTEMGQEVTMRCQPILGHNTVFWYRQTMMQGLELLAYFRNRAPLDDSGMPKDRFSAEMPDATLATLKIQPSEPRDSAVYFCASGLVRGNEQFFGPGTRLTVL.